Sequencing of this T cell receptor (beta chain) was carried out in a study of technical replicates of blood from several donors. From germline, CDR1 is SGHRS and CDR2 YFSETQ. CDR3 length equals 21 residues. Germline trimming cut 4 bases from V and 0 bases from J; bases unmatched to any gene: 19. Some clones are missing from TCRdb's copy, which holds only in-frame ones; the method was immunoSEQ multiplex PCR. Of approximately 76,000 clones listed, over 75% are singletons. This clone appeared a single time. The clonotype comes from a human donor in good health. The chain has TRBV5-1 and TRBJ2-6; TRBD2 aligns across 7 bases. The sample taken for sequencing was T cells isolated from PBMCs. The CDR3 sequence: CASSPLVRGGSYFSGANVLTF. The CDR3 DNA reads TGCGCCAGCAGCCCTCTGGTACGGGGAGGGAGCTATTTCTCTGGGGCCAACGTCCTGACTTTC.